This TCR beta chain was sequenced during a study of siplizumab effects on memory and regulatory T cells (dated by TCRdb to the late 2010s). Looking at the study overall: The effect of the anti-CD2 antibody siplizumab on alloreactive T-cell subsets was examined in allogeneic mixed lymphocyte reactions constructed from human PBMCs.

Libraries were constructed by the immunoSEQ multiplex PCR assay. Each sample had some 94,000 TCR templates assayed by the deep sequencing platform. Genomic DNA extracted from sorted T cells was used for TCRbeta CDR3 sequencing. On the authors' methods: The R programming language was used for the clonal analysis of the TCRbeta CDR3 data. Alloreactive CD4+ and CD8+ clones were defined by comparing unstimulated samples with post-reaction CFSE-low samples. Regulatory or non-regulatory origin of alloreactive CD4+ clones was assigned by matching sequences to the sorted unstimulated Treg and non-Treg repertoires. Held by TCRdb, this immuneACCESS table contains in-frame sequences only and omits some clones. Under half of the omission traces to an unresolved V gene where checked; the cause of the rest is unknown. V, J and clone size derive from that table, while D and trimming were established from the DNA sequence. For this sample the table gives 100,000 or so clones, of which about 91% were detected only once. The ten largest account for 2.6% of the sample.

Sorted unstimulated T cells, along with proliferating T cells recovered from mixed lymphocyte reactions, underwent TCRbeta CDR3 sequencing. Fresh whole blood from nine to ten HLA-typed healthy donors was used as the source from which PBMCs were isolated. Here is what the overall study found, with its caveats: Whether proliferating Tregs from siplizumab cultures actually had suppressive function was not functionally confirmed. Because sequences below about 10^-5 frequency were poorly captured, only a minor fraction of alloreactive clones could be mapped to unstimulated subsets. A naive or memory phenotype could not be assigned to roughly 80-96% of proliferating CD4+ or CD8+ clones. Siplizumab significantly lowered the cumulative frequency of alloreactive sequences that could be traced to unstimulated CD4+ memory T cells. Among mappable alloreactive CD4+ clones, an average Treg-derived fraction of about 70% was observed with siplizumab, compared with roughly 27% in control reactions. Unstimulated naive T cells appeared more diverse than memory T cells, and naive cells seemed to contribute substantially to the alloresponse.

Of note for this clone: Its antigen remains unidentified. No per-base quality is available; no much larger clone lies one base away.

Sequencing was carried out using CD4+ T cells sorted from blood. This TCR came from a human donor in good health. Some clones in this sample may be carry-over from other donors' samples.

CDR3 loop: CASSYSGARSSYEQYF. The DNA is as follows: TGTGCCAGCAGTTACTCGGGGGCCAGGAGCTCCTACGAGCAGTACTTC. This chain joins TRBV6-5 to TRBJ2-7, with a weak D call of TRBD1 (6 bases match). The trim is 0 bases for V and 0 bases for J, with a gap of 12 bases between the germline ends. CDR3 length: 16 amino acids, cysteine to phenylalanine. Only the CDR3 region is kept as DNA, spanning 48 bases read in frame from base 1. CDR1 and CDR2, per the germline V gene, are MNHEY and SVGAGI.